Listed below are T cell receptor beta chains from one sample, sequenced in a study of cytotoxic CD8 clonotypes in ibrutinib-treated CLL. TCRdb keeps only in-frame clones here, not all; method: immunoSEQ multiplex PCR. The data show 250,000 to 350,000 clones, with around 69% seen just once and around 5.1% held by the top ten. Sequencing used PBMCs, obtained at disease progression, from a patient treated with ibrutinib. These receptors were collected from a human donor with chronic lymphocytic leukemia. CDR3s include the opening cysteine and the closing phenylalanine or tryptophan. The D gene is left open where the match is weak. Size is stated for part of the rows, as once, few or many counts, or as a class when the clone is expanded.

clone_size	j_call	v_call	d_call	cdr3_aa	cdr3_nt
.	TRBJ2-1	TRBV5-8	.	CASSFLNNEQFF	TGTGCCAGCAGCTTCCTTAACAATGAGCAGTTCTTC
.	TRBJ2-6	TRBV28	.	CASSLITSGANVLTF	TGTGCCAGCAGTTTAATTACTTCTGGGGCCAACGTCCTGACTTTC
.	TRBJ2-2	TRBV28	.	CASSLGGLAYLNTGELFF	TGTGCCAGCAGTTTAGGTGGCCTGGCCTATCTGAACACCGGGGAGCTGTTTTTT
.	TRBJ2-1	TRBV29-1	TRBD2	CSVEGHQLAGYNEQFF	TGCAGCGTTGAGGGCCACCAACTAGCGGGGTACAATGAGCAGTTCTTC
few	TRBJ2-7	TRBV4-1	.	CASSQGANYEQYF	TGCGCCAGCAGCCAAGGTGCCAACTACGAGCAGTACTTC
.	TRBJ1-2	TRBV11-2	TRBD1	CASSLTPGQGFYGYTF	TGTGCCAGCAGCTTAACACCGGGACAGGGTTTCTATGGCTACACCTTC
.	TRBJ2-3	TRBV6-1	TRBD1	CAIQDRGSTDTQYF	TGTGCCATCCAGGACAGGGGAAGCACAGATACGCAGTATTTT
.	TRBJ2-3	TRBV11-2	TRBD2	CASRSSGASTDTQYF	TGTGCCAGCAGGTCTAGCGGGGCTAGCACAGATACGCAGTATTTT
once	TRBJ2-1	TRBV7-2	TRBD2	CASSLGAGVSEQFF	TGTGCCAGCAGCTTAGGAGCGGGAGTCAGTGAGCAGTTCTTC
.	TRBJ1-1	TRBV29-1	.	CSVEGDFPEAFF	TGCAGCGTTGAGGGGGACTTCCCTGAAGCTTTCTTT
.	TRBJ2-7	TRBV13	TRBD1	CASSFGQGSYEQYF	TGTGCCAGCAGCTTCGGACAGGGAAGCTACGAGCAGTACTTC
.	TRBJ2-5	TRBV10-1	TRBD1	CASSPGQGGETQYF	TGCGCCAGCAGTCCGGGACAGGGGGGAGAGACCCAGTACTTC
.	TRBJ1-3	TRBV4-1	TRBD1	CASSQESGGGNTIYF	TGCGCCAGCAGCCAAGAATCAGGGGGGGGAAACACCATATATTTT
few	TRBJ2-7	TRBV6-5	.	CASKYGSAQREQYF	TGTGCCAGCAAGTATGGGTCGGCCCAGCGGGAGCAGTACTTC